The 10 T cell receptor beta chains given below trace back to one sample, sequenced in a study of beta chain features in type 1 diabetes listed by TCRdb under 2018. Receptors were amplified or captured by the immunoSEQ multiplex PCR assay. The High Capacity cDNA Reverse Transcription Kit was used to reverse transcribe all of the isolated RNA, meaning that expressed TCRB transcripts were what got sequenced. As stored in TCRdb, this immuneACCESS dataset retains in-frame rearrangements with V and J assigned. A fraction of the clones does not appear; measured against another copy, unresolved V genes explain less than half of the discrepancy, and the remainder lacks a known reason. The sample profile shows under 450,000 clones; approximately 15% of them were found once. Approximately 0.019% of the sample belongs to the ten largest clones. Source material: naive CD4+ T cells from blood. The cell subset or site label on this specimen signifies: true naive CD4+ T cells. These TCRs come from a young woman in good health.

Here the CDR3 reads CASSFGLEDTQYF. The CDR3 DNA is TGTGCCAGTAGTTTTGGACTAGAAGATACGCAGTATTTT. V gene TRBV19 combines with J gene TRBJ2-3, with 7 positions matching TRBD2. V lost 5 bases and J lost 5; bases outside the gene matches: 4. Germline lookup yields CDR1 LNHDA and CDR2 SQIVND (reference sequence). CDR3 length: 13 amino acids. Complete variable domain (other parts from reference TRBV19 and TRBJ2-3): DGGITQSPKYLFRKEGQNVTLSCEQNLNHDAMYWYRQDPGQGLRLIYYSQIVNDFQKGDIAEGYSVSREKKESFPLTVTSAQKNPTAFYLCASSFGLEDTQYFGPGTRLTVL.

This clone appeared a few times. This chain joins TRBV4-1 and TRBJ2-3; 9 nucleotides match TRBD1. V lost 2 bases, J lost 4 bases, and 10 bases stayed unmatched. The CDR3 extends over 17 amino acids. In germline, CDR1 is MGHRA, CDR2 YSYEKL. The CDR3 is CASSQRRDRVTPDTQYF. For the CDR3, the DNA is TGCGCCAGCAGCCAACGGCGGGACAGGGTGACCCCAGATACGCAGTATTTT.

A few counts support this clone. The identical CDR3 is also encoded by other nucleotide sequences in the sample. The chain carries TRBV9 and TRBJ2-1, with TRBD2 matching over 10 bases. With 1 base clipped from V and 8 bases from J, the junction kept 6 bases outside the gene matches. Germline CDR1 SGDLS, CDR2 YYNGEE. The length of the CDR3 is 15 residues. The CDR3 spells CASSVRTSGRDEQFF. As DNA, the CDR3 is TGTGCCAGCAGCGTAAGGACTAGCGGTCGGGATGAGCAGTTCTTC.

This clone has a handful of counts. An end of the junction differs from the germline gene, which may be a read error. The V gene is TRBV7-7, the J gene TRBJ2-2; 14 nucleotides line up with TRBD2. Germline CDR1 SSHAT, CDR2 FNYEAQ (reference sequence). The CDR3 covers 16 residues. CDR3 DNA sequence: TGTGCTAGCAGCCCGGGACTAGCGGGAGCCACCGGGGAGCTGTTTTTT. Residues: CASSPGLAGATGELFF.

This clone was counted only a few times. Here the CDR3 DNA reads TGTGCCAGCAGCCCATCGGGACAGGGGCTAGTCGGGGAGCTGTTTTTT. Its translation: CASSPSGQGLVGELFF. The chain carries TRBV7-3 and TRBJ2-2; 10 nucleotides agree with TRBD1. Per germline, CDR1 SGHTA and CDR2 FQGTGA. This CDR3 region has 16 residues. Unmatched junction bases numbered 10, after V lost 5 bases and J lost 7 bases.

This chain joins TRBV28 and TRBJ1-2, with D perhaps matching TRBD1 (5 bases). V was clipped by 3 bases and J by 4 bases, with 15 bases between them. Germline V CDR1 and CDR2: MDHEN, SYDVKM. CDR3 length equals 15 residues. CDR3 in DNA: TGTGCCAGCAGTTTCCCCGGACATTCGGCCTATGGCTACACCTTC. It encodes CASSFPGHSAYGYTF.

This clone was found a few times. CDR3 loop: CASSQDQGQGQPQHF. CDR3 DNA: TGTGCCAGCAGCCAAGATCAGGGACAGGGTCAGCCCCAGCATTTT. The rearrangement uses TRBV5-4 and TRBJ1-5; 9 positions agree with TRBD1. Trimming took 4 bases from V and 6 from J; bases not matched to a gene: 8. Looked up from germline, CDR1 is SGHNT and CDR2 is YYREEE (reference sequence). This CDR3 comprises 15 residues.

This clone turned up a few times. The V and J genes are TRBV27 and TRBJ2-7; D not certain. V lost 3 bases, J lost 3 bases, and 15 bases lay in between. The CDR3 has 15 residues. Germline lookup yields CDR1 MNHEY and CDR2 SMNVEV (reference sequence). CDR3 bases: TGTGCCAGCAGTTTCCGCGGCGGAACCTACTACGAGCAGTACTTC. Encoded protein: CASSFRGGTYYEQYF.

The chain has TRBV29-1 and TRBJ1-1; 8 nucleotides line up with TRBD1. CDR3 length equals 14 residues. Germline CDR1 is SQVTM and CDR2 is ANQGSEA. V shed 1 base, J shed 9 bases, and the junction held 10 bases outside the gene matches. The CDR3 region has the DNA TGCAGCGTTGAAGTTCCCGACAGGGGACTAAAAGCTTTCTTT. It specifies CSVEVPDRGLKAFF.

This CDR3 is CASSPGRREGLAETQYF. The CDR3 nucleotides read TGTGCCAGCAGCCCGGGTCGGCGGGAGGGCCTGGCCGAGACCCAGTACTTC. The chain uses TRBV4-2 and TRBJ2-5; TRBD2 agrees at 9 bases. CDR1 is LGHNA and CDR2 is YNFKEQ in the germline V gene. CDR3 length: 17 amino acids. The J segment lost 5 bases and the V segment lost 4 bases, leaving 14 bases of the junction unmatched.